A single sample is the source of the 20 T cell receptor beta chains below, sequenced in a study of Graves' ophthalmopathy and Graves' hyperthyroidism. RNA transcripts were the template, and TCR beta CDR3 regions were amplified from them. First-round RT-PCR with HTBI primers preceded a second-round multiplex PCR. MiXCR, applied by TCRdb to the multiplex PCR reads, yields one record per CDR3 protein. The sample records over a million distinct CDR3 sequences, about two fifths being singletons. Sequenced sample: peripheral blood or thyroid tissue (not recorded which). The receptors originated from an adult man with Graves' hyperthyroidism.

This clonotype was picked up many times. The CDR3 bases are TGCGCCAGCAGTGAGAGCGGGAGGGCCTCGGAGACCCAGTACTTC. Protein sequence: CASSESGRASETQYF. V usage is TRBV10-2 and J usage is TRBJ2-5, with 10 bases that match TRBD2. V was clipped by 2 bases and J by 5 bases; unmatched bases: 5. The CDR3 extends over 15 amino acids. Looked up from germline, CDR1 is WSHSY and CDR2 is SAAADI.

For this clonotype: Compared with germline, one end of the junction differs, possibly owing to a read error. The CDR3 nucleotides are TGTGCCAGCTCGCCGACCAGTCCGGGAGCAAGCCACGAGCAGTACTTC. It specifies CASSPTSPGASHEQYF. The chain links TRBV10-2 to TRBJ2-7; perhaps TRBD2 as D (6 bases). Per germline, CDR1 WSHSY and CDR2 SAAADI. This CDR3 spans 16 amino acids.

This clonotype has a count of ten or more. DNA for the CDR3: TGTGCCATCAGCGACCTCATCTCCAGGCGCTACTATGGCTACACCTTC. Its translation is CAISDLISRRYYGYTF. The rearrangement links TRBV10-3 to TRBJ1-2; D unclear. Germline V CDR1 and CDR2: ENHRY, SYGVKD. V shed 6 bases and J shed 3 bases, with 20 bases lying between them. The CDR3 spans 16 residues.

Many counts were recorded for this clonotype. The gene calls are TRBV13 and TRBJ1-5; 7 bases align to TRBD1. With V trimmed by 3 bases and J by 1 base, 9 bases remained unmatched. The CDR3 spans 17 residues. The germline V gene encodes CDR1 PRHDT and CDR2 FYEKMQ (reference sequence). The CDR3 is CASSFGRGFLSNQPQHF. The CDR3, as DNA: TGTGCCAGCAGCTTCGGCAGGGGGTTTCTGAGCAATCAGCCCCAGCATTTT.

With respect to this clonotype: The conserved final phenylalanine or tryptophan is absent from the CDR3, which likely points to a read error. The V call is TRBV12-3 or TRBV12-4, the J call TRBJ2-7, with unresolved D. V was cut by 2 bases and J by 3 bases, with 5 bases left in between. This CDR3 has 12 amino acids. Here the CDR3 DNA reads TGTGCCAGCAGTTTAATCCACTACGAGCAGTACCTC. Translating it yields CASSLIHYEQYL.

This clonotype was detected many times. The chain carries TRBV15 and TRBJ1-1; D remains unclear. Trimming stripped 1 base from V and 2 bases from J, with 8 bases between. There are 14 residues in the CDR3. CDR1 LNHNV and CDR2 YYDKDF come from the germline V gene (reference sequence). CDR3 in amino acids: CATSRVRINTEAFF. CDR3 nucleotide sequence: TGTGCCACCAGCAGAGTCAGGATAAACACTGAAGCTTTCTTT.

This clonotype was observed a few times. The chain joins TRBV12-3 or TRBV12-4 to TRBJ2-7; 9 bases map to TRBD2. V lost 6 bases, J lost 2 bases, and 5 bases stayed unmatched. The CDR3 sequence is 14 residues long. The CDR3 region has the DNA TGTGCCAGCAGGAGACTAGCGGAGACCTACGAGCAGTACTTC. Its translation is CASRRLAETYEQYF.

This clonotype was detected ten times or more. The chain links TRBV7-9 to TRBJ2-5, with D possibly being TRBD1 (5 bases). Germline V lookup: CDR1 SEHNR, CDR2 FQNEAQ (reference sequence). V was cut by 1 base and J by 2 bases, with 14 bases left in between. This CDR3 is 16 amino acids long. CDR3 DNA sequence: TGTGCCAGCAGCTTAGATCTAGGGGATCCTCAAGAGACCCAGTACTTC. Residues: CASSLDLGDPQETQYF. The whole variable domain, remainder taken from reference TRBV7-9 and TRBJ2-5, is DTGVSQNPRHKITKRGQNVTFRCDPISEHNRLYWYRQTLGQGPEFLTYFQNEAQLEKSRLLSDRFSAERPKGSFSTLEIQRTEQGDSAMYLCASSLDLGDPQETQYFGPGTRLLVL.

This clonotype was seen repeatedly, ten times or more. V usage is TRBV20-1 and J usage is TRBJ1-2; perhaps TRBD1 as D (6 bases). Germline assignment: CDR1 DFQATT and CDR2 SNEGSKA (reference sequence). The V end lost 3 bases, the J end lost 4 bases, and 12 bases lay between the germline ends. The CDR3 loop spans 13 amino acids. The CDR3 reads CSARAGEGYGYTF. As DNA, the CDR3 is TGCAGTGCTAGGGCAGGGGAAGGCTATGGCTACACCTTC.

The rearrangement uses TRBV3-1 and TRBJ1-2, with D tentatively TRBD1 (5 bases). The ends were cut back, 1 base at V and 0 bases at J, with 9 bases in the middle. The CDR3 is 15 residues long. CDR1 and CDR2 from the germline V gene are LGHDT and YNNKEL (reference sequence). The CDR3 region has the DNA TGTGCCAGCAGCCAAGGAGCAGGGACTAACTATGGCTACACCTTC. Its translation: CASSQGAGTNYGYTF.

This chain joins TRBV7-8 and TRBJ2-5; D ambiguous. The CDR3 is 16 residues long. V was clipped by 5 bases and J by 4 bases, with 20 bases between them. The germline V gene encodes CDR1 SGHVS and CDR2 FQNEAQ. DNA of the CDR3: TGTGCCAGCAGCCCATCGTCTGGTGGGATCAGAGAGACCCAGTACTTC. Encoded protein: CASSPSSGGIRETQYF.

CDR3 region: CASIGGSETQYF. In nucleotides, the CDR3 is TGTGCCAGCATAGGGGGCTCGGAGACCCAGTACTTC. V usage is TRBV28 and J usage is TRBJ2-5; the match to TRBD1 covers 7 bases. The CDR3 is 12 amino acids. V shed 7 bases and J 5 bases; nucleotides not matched to a gene: 4. The germline gives CDR1 MDHEN, CDR2 SYDVKM. Drawing the rest from reference TRBV28 and TRBJ2-5, the complete variable domain is DVKVTQSSRYLVKRTGEKVFLECVQDMDHENMFWYRQDPGLGLRLIYFSYDVKMKEKGDIPEGYSVSREKKERFSLILESASTNQTSMYLCASIGGSETQYFGPGTRLLVL.

This clonotype has more than one count but fewer than ten. A much larger clone sits a single nucleotide away, making a read error possible. The J gene is TRBJ1-2, the V gene TRBV5-1, with D tentatively TRBD1 (5 bases). The V gene lost 0 bases and the J gene lost 1 base, with 7 bases spanning the gap. This CDR3 has 14 residues. Germline lookup yields CDR1 SGHRS and CDR2 YFSETQ. CDR3 loop: CASSLGRVNYGYTF. CDR3 DNA: TGCGCCAGCAGCTTGGGCAGGGTTAACTATGGCTACACCTTC.

This clonotype was counted at least ten times. The genes are TRBV20-1 and TRBJ2-6; D gene uncertain. The CDR3 has 14 amino acids. The V gene's germline CDR1 is DFQATT and CDR2 SNEGSKA (reference sequence). Deletions cut 6 bases from V and 0 bases from J, with 9 bases between. The CDR3 reads CSAGPPSGANVLTF. DNA for the CDR3: TGCAGTGCCGGACCGCCCTCTGGGGCCAACGTCCTGACTTTC.

This clonotype was detected ten times or more. The chain recombines TRBV12-3 or TRBV12-4 with TRBJ1-1; D is perhaps TRBD1 (5 bases). The V and J ends lost 6 bases and 2 bases respectively, with 10 bases between them. The CDR3 is 13 amino acids. Written as DNA, the CDR3 is TGTGCCAGCAGGAGGGACGGAAACACTGAAGCTTTCTTT. Residues: CASRRDGNTEAFF.

A word on this clonotype: It may be a read error: a sequence one base away is much more abundant. This chain joins TRBV7-8 and TRBJ2-7, with a tentative D call TRBD1 (5 bases). This CDR3 spans 13 amino acids. Germline CDR1 reads SGHVS; CDR2 reads FQNEAQ. Here the CDR3 DNA reads TGTGCCAGCAGTCTTTCAGGGATCTACGAGCAGTGCTTC. This sequence encodes CASSLSGIYEQCF.

The genes are TRBV7-6 and TRBJ2-5; no firm D call. The CDR3 sequence is 14 residues long. The V end was cut by 2 bases, the J end by 5 bases, with 12 bases between. CDR1 is SGHVS, CDR2 FNYEAQ, per germline. The CDR3 here is CASSLSLGFETQYF. For the CDR3, the DNA is TGTGCCAGCAGCTTATCCCTAGGGTTCGAGACCCAGTACTTC.

V gene TRBV7-9 combines with J gene TRBJ1-2; D perhaps matches TRBD1 (5 bases). The CDR3 has 13 amino acids. V lost 6 bases to trimming and J lost 4 bases, with 12 bases between them. Germline loops: CDR1 SEHNR, CDR2 FQNEAQ (reference sequence). The CDR3 DNA sequence: TGTGCCAGCAGTTACGCGGGGACCTATGGCTACACCTTC. Translating gives CASSYAGTYGYTF.

This clonotype occurred once. This sequence joins TRBV10-3 and TRBJ1-3; 7 positions agree with TRBD1. The CDR3 consists of 15 residues. The germline V gene encodes CDR1 ENHRY and CDR2 SYGVKD. With V trimmed by 3 bases and J by 3 bases, 5 bases remained unmatched. CDR3 bases: TGTGCCATCAGTGATGAAGACAGGGATGGAAACACCATATATTTT. This codes for CAISDEDRDGNTIYF.

This clonotype came up a few times. This chain uses TRBV7-9 with TRBJ1-3; D unresolved. Trimming pared 4 bases from V and 4 bases from J, leaving 11 bases between. Germline CDR1 is SEHNR and CDR2 is FQNEAQ (reference sequence). This CDR3 is 14 amino acids long. The CDR3 is CASSSSAAGNTIYF. CDR3 coding DNA: TGTGCCAGCAGCTCGTCCGCAGCAGGAAACACCATATATTTT.